The rows below give T cell receptor beta chains drawn from one sample of a study of molecular identifiers for immune sequencing clone quantification. TCRdb re-called the PCR reads with MiXCR, one entry per CDR3 protein. The repertoire has over 600,000 distinct CDR3 sequences, 15% to 20% of them found once; the top ten carry roughly 0.9%. Sequenced material: naive CD8+ T cells from blood, with Jurkat cell RNA spiked in. These receptors were collected from a human donor in good health. Some libraries in this study had Jurkat cell RNA spiked in. Both conserved end residues are part of each CDR3. The D gene is left open where the match is weak. The size of a clone is reported for some rows only, either as once, few or many, or as a class for expanded clones.

v_call	d_call	clone_size	j_call	cdr3_nt	cdr3_aa
TRBV12-3/TRBV12-4	-	few	TRBJ2-7	TGTGCCAGCAGATCCAGGACAGGGACTACCTACGAGCAGTACTTC	CASRSRTGTTYEQYF
TRBV5-3	TRBD1	few	TRBJ1-5	TGTGCCAGCAGCTCGGACAGGTTTGGCAATCAGCCCCAGCATTTT	CASSSDRFGNQPQHF
TRBV25-1	-	few	TRBJ1-1	TGTGCCAGCAGTGAGGGGGGGGGTACCAACACTGAAGCTTTCTTT	CASSEGGGTNTEAFF
TRBV12-5	-	-	TRBJ1-1	TGTGCTAGTGGTCAATTCCAGACAGCGAATACTGAAGCTTCCTTT	CASGQFQTANTEASF
TRBV28	-	-	TRBJ2-7	TGTGCCAGCGAGAAGGACGACGTTGTCTACGAGCAGTACTTC	CASEKDDVVYEQYF
TRBV5-6	-	many	TRBJ1-1	TGTGCCAGCAGCTTGGTTGAGGGTAACACTGAAGCTTTCTTT	CASSLVEGNTEAFF
TRBV9	-	many	TRBJ2-5	TGTGCCAGCAGCGTAGTTGGTGGAGAGACCCAGTACTTC	CASSVVGGETQYF
TRBV4-1	-	many	TRBJ1-5	TGCGCCAGCAGCCAAGAAGTTATCCTCGGTCAGCCCCAGCATTTT	CASSQEVILGQPQHF
TRBV29-1	-	many	TRBJ1-1	TGCAGTATCCCTTGGGGCGCTGAAGCTTTCTTT	CSIPWGAEAFF
TRBV6-2/TRBV6-3	TRBD1	many	TRBJ2-7	TGTGCCACCGACCAGGGACAGGGTTGGGACGAGCAGTACTTC	CATDQGQGWDEQYF
TRBV29-1	-	many	TRBJ1-1	TGCAGCGTTGATTCAGCAGGGCAGGTGAACACTGAAGCTTTCTTT	CSVDSAGQVNTEAFF
TRBV7-9	TRBD2	many	TRBJ2-3	TGTGCCAGCAGCTCCCGTCTAGCGGGAGAGTCAGATACGCAGTATTTT	CASSSRLAGESDTQYF
TRBV20-1	-	many	TRBJ2-7	TGCAGTGCCTCATTTTACGGTGAAGTAAGCTCCTACGAGCAGTACTTC	CSASFYGEVSSYEQYF
TRBV7-8	-	-	TRBJ1-2	TGTGCCAGCAGCTTAGGGGACGCGAGAGCTAACTATGGCTACACCTTC	CASSLGDARANYGYTF
TRBV20-1	TRBD1	many	TRBJ1-1	TGCAGTGCTAAGACCCGGGACAGGGTGGTTTTTTTGAACACTGAAGCTTTCTTT	CSAKTRDRVVFLNTEAFF
TRBV19	-	many	TRBJ2-2	TGTGCCAGTAGTATGACTGCGAACACCGGGGAGCTGTTTTTT	CASSMTANTGELFF
TRBV11-2	-	many	TRBJ2-3	TGTGCCAGCAGCTTAGGGGGTCCGGGAGCCACAGATACGCAGTATTTT	CASSLGGPGATDTQYF
TRBV4-3	TRBD1	few	TRBJ1-6	TGCGCCAGCAGCCATGATACAACGGGACAGGGCTATAATTCACCCCTCCACTTT	CASSHDTTGQGYNSPLHF
TRBV20-1	-	many	TRBJ2-7	TGCAGTGCTAGGTCCCCCCGCGCCTACGAGCAGTACTTC	CSARSPRAYEQYF
TRBV4-3	TRBD2	many	TRBJ2-7	TGCGCCAGCAGCCAAGATCGGGAGGGCGCCTACGAGCAGTACTTC	CASSQDREGAYEQYF
TRBV11-2	-	-	TRBJ2-7	TGTGCCAGCAGCACCATAGGGCCCAGGGTCTACGAGCAGTACTTC	CASSTIGPRVYEQYF
TRBV7-8	-	many	TRBJ1-1	TGTGCCAGCAGCTCCCCGTTAGCACACGATGAAGCTTTCTTT	CASSSPLAHDEAFF
TRBV7-3	TRBD2	many	TRBJ2-7	TGTGCCAGCGGGATAGCTATGTATAGCGGGAGTTGCTACGAGCAGTACTTC	CASGIAMYSGSCYEQYF
TRBV27	TRBD1	many	TRBJ2-2	TGTGCCAGCAGTACGATTACCGGGACAGGGTGGTATAGTAACACCGGGGAGCTGTTTTTT	CASSTITGTGWYSNTGELFF
TRBV30	-	-	TRBJ1-6	TGTGCCTGGAGTGTCGGACAGATAAATTCACCCCTCCACTTT	CAWSVGQINSPLHF
TRBV12-5	TRBD1	many	TRBJ2-7	TGTGCTAGTGCTCCGGACAGGGAATACGAGCAGTACTTC	CASAPDREYEQYF
TRBV12-5	-	many	TRBJ2-1	TGTGCTAGTGGTTTGGGGATAGACAATGAGCAGTTCTTC	CASGLGIDNEQFF
TRBV10-2	TRBD2	-	TRBJ2-7	TGCGCCAGCAGTGAGCCGAGGGCGGGGGTCGGGGACGAGCAGTACTTC	CASSEPRAGVGDEQYF
TRBV2	-	many	TRBJ2-3	TGTGCCAGCAGTCCGAAACTCGCAGATACGCAGTATTTT	CASSPKLADTQYF
TRBV15	-	-	TRBJ1-5	TGTGCCACCAGCCAAGGACGGGATCAGCCCCAGCATTTT	CATSQGRDQPQHF
TRBV11-2	-	-	TRBJ2-3	TGTGCCAGCAGCTTAGAATGGGTGACCGGCACAGATACGCAGTATTTT	CASSLEWVTGTDTQYF
TRBV29-1	-	few	TRBJ1-2	TGCAGCGTTCCAAAACCTCATGGCTACACCTTC	CSVPKPHGYTF
TRBV7-6	-	-	TRBJ1-6	TGTGCCAGCAGCTTGACATCTGAGGCTTATTCACCCCTCCACTTT	CASSLTSEAYSPLHF
TRBV20-1	-	-	TRBJ2-5	TGCAGTGCCGGGGGATTTCAGATGATACAAGAGACCCAGTACTTC	CSAGGFQMIQETQYF
TRBV4-1	-	few	TRBJ1-1	TGCGCCAGCAGCCAACAGTTACAGGGCCCGAACACTGAAGCTTTCTTT	CASSQQLQGPNTEAFF
TRBV7-9	-	many	TRBJ1-2	TGTGCCAGCAGTCCATGGGAGGGGACCTATGGCTACACCTTC	CASSPWEGTYGYTF
TRBV19	-	many	TRBJ1-1	TGTGCCAGTAGTATAGTGGTGTTTGAGGGGTCAGAGAACACTGAAGCTTTCTTT	CASSIVVFEGSENTEAFF
TRBV12-3/TRBV12-4	-	-	TRBJ1-5	TGTGCCAGCACCGCCGAAGGGAACAATCAGCCCCAGCATTTT	CASTAEGNNQPQHF
TRBV6-5	-	many	TRBJ2-7	TGTGCCAGCAGTTATGGGGTCCAGGGGGGCCACGAGCAGTACTTC	CASSYGVQGGHEQYF
TRBV4-3	TRBD2	-	TRBJ2-1	TGCGCCAGCAGCCAAGATCTCGGGACTAGCGGAAGGCATGAGCAGTTCTTC	CASSQDLGTSGRHEQFF
TRBV2	-	many	TRBJ2-3	TGTGCCAGCAGTGAAGGGGGGGGCACAGATACGCAGTATTTT	CASSEGGGTDTQYF
TRBV28	TRBD1	-	TRBJ1-1	TGTGCCAGCAGTCCCCTGGGACAGGGAACGATGGAAGCTTTCTTT	CASSPLGQGTMEAFF
TRBV27	-	-	TRBJ2-2	TGTGCCAGCAGTTCCTCCAGGGGCACCGGGGAGCTGTTTTTT	CASSSSRGTGELFF
TRBV2	-	many	TRBJ1-1	TGTGCCAGCAGTGGCCGGGCGATTTTCGGTCGGACTGAAGCTTTCTTT	CASSGRAIFGRTEAFF
TRBV27	-	many	TRBJ2-3	TGCGCCAGCAGCTTGGGGCAGAGCACAGATACGCAGTATTTT	CASSLGQSTDTQYF
TRBV19	-	once	TRBJ2-2	TGTGCCAGTAGTATCCCAGTGCGGGGGCCCGGGGAGCTGTTTTTT	CASSIPVRGPGELFF
TRBV20-1	-	many	TRBJ1-1	TGCAGTGCTAGATCTTTGACAGTTATGAACACTGAAGCTTTCTTT	CSARSLTVMNTEAFF
TRBV9	TRBD2	many	TRBJ2-3	TGTGCCAGCAGCCCCAGGACTAGCGGGGGCACAGATACGCAGTATTTT	CASSPRTSGGTDTQYF
TRBV4-3	-	many	TRBJ1-5	TGCGCCAGCAGCCAAGGTTGGAGCAATCAGCCCCAGCATTTT	CASSQGWSNQPQHF
TRBV4-1	-	many	TRBJ1-1	TGCGCCAGCAGCCAAGATCGCGGCCAGAACACTGAAGCTTTCTTT	CASSQDRGQNTEAFF
TRBV27	TRBD1	many	TRBJ1-1	TGTGCCAGCAGTATCGGACAGGGGACTGAAGCTTTCTTT	CASSIGQGTEAFF